These T cell receptor beta chains were read from a single sample in a study of OX40 agonist ivuxolimab in advanced cancers. This table comes from immunoSEQ multiplex PCR, and its TCRdb copy is limited to in-frame clones, with some not included. The sample shows tens of thousands of clones, over 65% of them seen only once. Material: CD4+ or CD8+ T cells sorted from blood, obtained in a trial of the OX40 agonist ivuxolimab. The receptors come from an adult with an advanced solid tumor such as melanoma, head and neck, liver or kidney cancer. Both conserved end residues are part of each CDR3. A D gene is named only where the DNA matches it firmly. Only some rows state a clone size, as once, few, many or a class for expanded clones.

v_call: TRBV7-2
d_call: .
j_call: TRBJ1-5
clone_size: .
cdr3_aa: CASSSGGAVAQPQHF
cdr3_nt: TGTGCCAGCAGCTCCGGGGGAGCCGTGGCTCAGCCCCAGCATTTT

v_call: TRBV7-2
d_call: .
j_call: TRBJ2-7
clone_size: .
cdr3_aa: CASSYNLGAYEQYF
cdr3_nt: TGTGCCAGCAGCTACAATTTAGGGGCCTACGAGCAGTACTTC

v_call: TRBV7-9
d_call: .
j_call: TRBJ2-1
clone_size: .
cdr3_aa: CASSLWGADEQFF
cdr3_nt: TGTGCCAGCAGCTTATGGGGGGCTGATGAGCAGTTCTTC

v_call: TRBV11-3
d_call: .
j_call: TRBJ1-1
clone_size: .
cdr3_aa: CASRPGRRNTEAFF
cdr3_nt: TGTGCCAGCAGGCCTGGACGGAGGAACACTGAAGCTTTCTTT

v_call: TRBV19
d_call: TRBD1
j_call: TRBJ2-7
clone_size: .
cdr3_aa: CASTNTGQGVSEQYF
cdr3_nt: TGTGCCAGTACTAACACGGGACAGGGAGTTTCCGAGCAGTACTTC

v_call: TRBV5-1
d_call: .
j_call: TRBJ2-1
clone_size: once
cdr3_aa: CASSASPSSYNEQFF
cdr3_nt: TGCGCCAGCAGCGCGAGTCCGAGCTCCTACAATGAGCAGTTCTTC

v_call: TRBV7-2
d_call: .
j_call: TRBJ2-1
clone_size: .
cdr3_aa: CASSRLTGVSEQFF
cdr3_nt: TGTGCCAGCAGCCGTTTGACGGGGGTCAGTGAGCAGTTCTTC

v_call: TRBV29-1
d_call: .
j_call: TRBJ2-7
clone_size: .
cdr3_aa: CSVGTASSYEQYF
cdr3_nt: TGCAGCGTTGGGACAGCCAGCTCCTACGAGCAGTACTTC

v_call: TRBV5-5
d_call: TRBD1
j_call: TRBJ2-1
clone_size: .
cdr3_aa: CASSWGQPSNEQFF
cdr3_nt: TGTGCCAGCAGCTGGGGACAGCCGAGCAATGAGCAGTTCTTC

v_call: TRBV28
d_call: .
j_call: TRBJ1-1
clone_size: .
cdr3_aa: CASSLRVNAEAFF
cdr3_nt: TGCGCCAGCAGTTTACGGGTCAACGCTGAAGCTTTCTTT

v_call: TRBV5-6
d_call: .
j_call: TRBJ1-6
clone_size: .
cdr3_aa: CASSLGQGENSPLHF
cdr3_nt: TGTGCCAGCAGCTTGGGGCAGGGAGAAAATTCACCCCTCCACTTT

v_call: TRBV7-2
d_call: .
j_call: TRBJ1-2
clone_size: .
cdr3_aa: CASSLAGTGGTGYTF
cdr3_nt: TGTGCCAGCAGCTTAGCGGGGACGGGGGGTACTGGCTACACCTTC

v_call: TRBV9
d_call: .
j_call: TRBJ1-2
clone_size: .
cdr3_aa: CASSPGPENGYTF
cdr3_nt: TGTGCCAGCAGCCCGGGACCCGAAAATGGCTACACCTTC

v_call: TRBV18
d_call: TRBD1
j_call: TRBJ2-7
clone_size: .
cdr3_aa: CASSHEDRAGYEQYF
cdr3_nt: TGTGCCAGCTCACACGAGGACAGGGCGGGCTACGAGCAGTACTTC

v_call: TRBV19
d_call: .
j_call: TRBJ2-1
clone_size: few
cdr3_aa: CASSTYNEQFF
cdr3_nt: TGTGCCAGTAGTACCTACAATGAGCAGTTCTTC

v_call: TRBV19
d_call: TRBD1
j_call: TRBJ1-2
clone_size: once
cdr3_aa: CASSPTGYGYTF
cdr3_nt: TGTGCCAGTAGCCCGACAGGGTATGGCTACACCTTC

v_call: TRBV11-2
d_call: TRBD1
j_call: TRBJ2-3
clone_size: .
cdr3_aa: CASSSGQGVDTQYF
cdr3_nt: TGTGCCAGCAGCTCTGGACAGGGGGTAGATACGCAGTATTTT

v_call: TRBV9
d_call: .
j_call: TRBJ2-2
clone_size: .
cdr3_aa: CASSVGHPVGGSNTGELFF
cdr3_nt: TGTGCCAGCAGCGTAGGGCACCCCGTGGGGGGCTCGAACACCGGGGAGCTGTTTTTT

v_call: TRBV2
d_call: .
j_call: TRBJ2-7
clone_size: .
cdr3_aa: CASSGQGPYEQYF
cdr3_nt: TGTGCCAGCAGTGGGCAGGGTCCATACGAGCAGTACTTC

v_call: TRBV7-2
d_call: .
j_call: TRBJ2-7
clone_size: .
cdr3_aa: CASSLFYGPYEQYF
cdr3_nt: TGTGCCAGCAGCTTGTTTTACGGGCCCTACGAGCAGTACTTC

v_call: TRBV15
d_call: .
j_call: TRBJ2-2
clone_size: .
cdr3_aa: CATSRDSSGGPTNTGELFF
cdr3_nt: TGTGCCACCAGCAGAGATAGCAGCGGCGGACCAACGAACACCGGGGAGCTGTTTTTT

v_call: TRBV29-1
d_call: .
j_call: TRBJ1-1
clone_size: .
cdr3_aa: CSALTEEAFF
cdr3_nt: TGCAGCGCCCTGACAGAAGAAGCTTTCTTT

v_call: TRBV10-2
d_call: .
j_call: TRBJ1-5
clone_size: .
cdr3_aa: CASSAGANQPQHF
cdr3_nt: TGCGCCAGCAGTGCCGGGGCGAATCAGCCCCAGCATTTT

v_call: TRBV7-9
d_call: .
j_call: TRBJ1-5
clone_size: .
cdr3_aa: CASSLARGPSIATNQPQHF
cdr3_nt: TGTGCCAGCAGCTTAGCCAGGGGTCCGTCGATAGCAACCAATCAGCCCCAGCATTTT

v_call: TRBV7-6
d_call: .
j_call: TRBJ2-1
clone_size: .
cdr3_aa: CASSLDNEQFF
cdr3_nt: TGTGCCAGCAGCTTAGACAATGAGCAGTTCTTC

v_call: TRBV10-3
d_call: TRBD1
j_call: TRBJ2-1
clone_size: .
cdr3_aa: CAISEWGGQGAGNEQFF
cdr3_nt: TGTGCCATCAGTGAGTGGGGAGGACAGGGGGCCGGCAATGAGCAGTTCTTC

v_call: TRBV4-3
d_call: .
j_call: TRBJ1-2
clone_size: .
cdr3_aa: CASSVQGSMLGYTF
cdr3_nt: TGCGCCAGCAGCGTCCAGGGTAGCATGCTTGGCTACACCTTC

v_call: TRBV5-8
d_call: .
j_call: TRBJ2-7
clone_size: few
cdr3_aa: CASSRGPYPYEQYF
cdr3_nt: TGTGCCAGCAGCCGCGGGCCCTATCCCTACGAGCAGTACTTC

v_call: TRBV4-3
d_call: TRBD1
j_call: TRBJ2-7
clone_size: .
cdr3_aa: CASSRDRGTYEQYF
cdr3_nt: TGCGCCAGCAGCCGGGACAGGGGTACCTACGAGCAGTACTTC